The TCR beta chain described here comes from a study of Graves' ophthalmopathy and Graves' hyperthyroidism. General study results and limits: Ophthalmopathy progression cases were predicted by the model with roughly 71% sensitivity and approximately 76% specificity.

Ophthalmopathy donors' eye disease showed moderate-to-severe activity, CAS of at least 3, NOSPECS of at least 4 and duration under 3 months. The CDR3 loop spans 15 amino acids. CDR1 is MNHNS, CDR2 SASEGT, per germline. V shed 4 bases, J shed 3 bases, and the junction held 6 bases outside the gene matches. RNA served as the template for amplifying TCR beta CDR3 regions. HTBI primers served in a first-round RT-PCR, which a second-round multiplex PCR followed. MiXCR, run by TCRdb on the multiplex PCR reads, gives a single entry per CDR3 protein. The repertoire holds fewer than 250,000 distinct CDR3 sequences, around 28% seen once, with approximately 9.6% in the top ten. To note about this clonotype: What it binds is not known.

The clonotype comes from a man aged 45-65 years with Graves' ophthalmopathy. The sequencing sample was made of peripheral blood. This chain joins TRBV6-1 and TRBJ1-5; 7 positions match TRBD1. CDR3 in amino acids: CASSGTGQSNQPQHF. CDR3 DNA sequence: TGTGCCAGCAGTGGGACGGGACAGTCCAATCAGCCCCAGCATTTT.